These 17 T cell receptor beta chains share one sample of origin, sequenced in a study of blood T cell repertoires in COVID-19. Method: immunoSEQ multiplex PCR; TCRdb's copy keeps in-frame clones and lacks some. This sample carries 100,000 to 150,000 clones, roughly 82% of them seen once, and the ten largest clones take approximately 5%. Sequencing used peripheral blood. These receptors were collected from a human donor in a cohort sampled during active COVID-19.

V usage is TRBV3-1 (or the pseudogene TRBV3-2) and J usage is TRBJ1-6; D gene unclear. Trimming took off 0 bases at V and 10 bases at J, with 13 bases between the two ends. The CDR3 covers 15 residues. The V gene's germline CDR1 is LGHDT and CDR2 YNNKEL (reference sequence). Here the CDR3 DNA reads TGTGCCAGCAGCCAAGATCGCCAGGTGTACTCACCCCTCCACTTT. It codes for CASSQDRQVYSPLHF.

The chain links TRBV4-1 to TRBJ2-6, with 7 bases identical to TRBD1. Germline CDR1 and CDR2: MGHRA and YSYEKL. There are 18 residues in the CDR3. J lost 1 base, V lost 7 bases, and 13 bases had no gene match. The CDR3, as DNA: TGCGCCAGCACTCAGACTCCACAGGGGCTATCTGGGGCCAACGTCCTGACTTTC. Translated: CASTQTPQGLSGANVLTF.

The V gene is TRBV7-3, the J gene TRBJ2-1, with 8 bases aligning to TRBD2. The CDR3 consists of 16 residues. V was clipped by 5 bases and J by 4 bases; unmatched bases: 10. The germline V gene has CDR1 SGHTA and CDR2 FQGTGA. This CDR3 reads CASSHGAGAQYNEQFF. CDR3 bases: TGTGCCAGCAGCCACGGAGCGGGAGCTCAGTACAATGAGCAGTTCTTC.

The chain recombines TRBV7-8 with TRBJ2-2; D unresolved. Germline V gene data show CDR1 as SGHVS and CDR2 as FQNEAQ. CDR3 size: 13 residues. Trimming shortened V by 1 base and J by 6 bases, and 6 bases separated the two germline ends. The CDR3 region has the DNA TGTGCCAGCAGCTTAGTAGGAGCCGGGGAGCTGTTTTTT. Protein sequence: CASSLVGAGELFF.

As for this clone: The same CDR3 arises from other DNA sequences in this sample as well. The chain has TRBV10-1 and TRBJ1-1; D call uncertain. The germline V gene encodes CDR1 WNHNN and CDR2 SYGVQD (reference sequence). The CDR3 contains 13 residues. The V gene lost 2 bases and the J gene lost 0 bases, with 4 bases spanning the gap. CDR3: CASSEELNTEAFF. CDR3 in DNA: TGCGCCAGCAGTGAGGAGTTGAACACTGAAGCTTTCTTT.

V is TRBV18 and J is TRBJ2-2, with 10 bases matching TRBD1. Germline trimming cut 2 bases from V and 5 bases from J; bases unmatched to any gene: 8. The CDR3 consists of 17 residues. Looked up from germline, CDR1 is KGHSH and CDR2 is LQKENI. CDR3 DNA: TGTGCCAGCTCACCAAGGCGCGCGGGACAGGGGACCGGGGAGCTGTTTTTT. This encodes CASSPRRAGQGTGELFF.

The chain recombines TRBV5-5 with TRBJ1-2; D might be TRBD1 (5 bases). The germline V and J ends were trimmed by 5 bases and 4 bases, with 15 bases remaining between them. The CDR3 contains 14 residues. Germline lookup yields CDR1 SGHKS and CDR2 YYEKEE (reference sequence). CDR3 protein: CASRLVQGAYGYTF. CDR3 in DNA: TGTGCCAGCAGATTAGTCCAGGGTGCCTATGGCTACACCTTC.

The chain employs TRBV10-3 and TRBJ2-7; 10 bases match TRBD1. Germline V gene lookup returns CDR1 ENHRY and CDR2 SYGVKD. This CDR3 is 18 amino acids long. Unmatched junction bases numbered 12, after V lost 0 bases and J lost 4 bases. CDR3 region: CAISESSSGGTGAYEQYF. CDR3 DNA sequence: TGTGCCATCAGTGAGTCGTCCTCCGGTGGGACAGGGGCATACGAGCAGTACTTC.

The rearrangement uses TRBV3-1 (or the pseudogene TRBV3-2) and TRBJ2-7, with TRBD2 matching 13 bases. Germline lookup yields CDR1 LGHDT and CDR2 YNNKEL (reference sequence). The J segment lost 2 bases and the V segment lost 2 bases, leaving 6 bases of the junction unmatched. The length of the CDR3 is 17 residues. The CDR3 DNA reads as TGTGCCAGCAGCCAACAGACTAGCGGGAGGAAACCCTACGAGCAGTACTTC. It yields the protein CASSQQTSGRKPYEQYF.

The V and J genes are TRBV4-1 and TRBJ2-1; 9 nucleotides agree with TRBD2. This CDR3 has 14 residues. Germline V lookup: CDR1 MGHRA, CDR2 YSYEKL. The V and J ends lost 0 bases and 13 bases, in that order; junction bases with no gene match: 7. The CDR3 coding sequence is TGCGCCAGCAGCCAAGAAATGGGGCGGGGGGGACAGTTCTTC. This translates into CASSQEMGRGGQFF.

The chain uses TRBV5-6 and TRBJ2-7; D gene ambiguous. Trimming removed 2 bases from V and 2 bases from J, with 14 bases in between. In germline, CDR1 is SGHDT, CDR2 YYEEEE. This CDR3 is 15 amino acids long. In DNA, the CDR3 is TGTGCCAGCAGCTTAGCTTCCTCCGAAACCTACGAGCAGTACTTC. Translated: CASSLASSETYEQYF.

The chain is built from TRBV30 and TRBJ2-2; no firm D call. V was shortened by 1 base and J by 6 bases, with 3 bases between the two germline ends. Germline V lookup: CDR1 GTSNPN, CDR2 SVGIG (reference sequence). This CDR3 has 11 amino acids. This CDR3 is CAWSGPGELFF. Written as DNA, the CDR3 is TGTGCCTGGAGTGGGCCCGGGGAGCTGTTTTTT.

The chain carries TRBV9 and TRBJ1-2, with 8 bases that match TRBD1. The trim removed 3 bases at V and 4 bases at J, leaving 11 bases unmatched. There are 16 residues in the CDR3. Germline assignment: CDR1 SGDLS and CDR2 YYNGEE. Here the CDR3 reads CASSASRDRTRYGYTF. The CDR3 DNA sequence: TGTGCCAGCAGCGCCTCTCGGGACAGGACCCGCTATGGCTACACCTTC.

Here the CDR3 DNA reads TGCGCCAGCAGCCAAACGTCAGGGGGCGGTCTAAGAGAGACCCAGTACTTC. Translation: CASSQTSGGGLRETQYF. The chain employs TRBV4-1 and TRBJ2-5; TRBD1 matches 8 bases. With 2 bases clipped from V and 4 bases from J, the junction kept 12 bases outside the gene matches. CDR3 length: 17 amino acids. From germline, CDR1 is MGHRA and CDR2 YSYEKL.

This sequence joins TRBV14 and TRBJ1-4; D is unresolved. Trimming left V 4 bases short and J 0 bases short, with 9 bases between. Germline V CDR1 and CDR2: SGHDN, FVKESK. CDR3 length: 15 residues. In nucleotides, the CDR3 is TGTGCCAGCAGCCCGCTACAGCCAACTAATGAAAAACTGTTTTTT. It translates to CASSPLQPTNEKLFF. Full variable domain (outside the CDR3, taken from reference TRBV14 and TRBJ1-4): EAGVTQFPSHSVIEKGQTVTLRCDPISGHDNLYWYRRVMGKEIKFLLHFVKESKQDESGMPNNRFLAERTGGTYSTLKVQPAELEDSGVYFCASSPLQPTNEKLFFGSGTQLSVL.

This CDR3 is CASSLGTGYSNQPQHF. The DNA of the CDR3 is TGTGCCAGCAGTTTAGGGACAGGTTATAGCAATCAGCCCCAGCATTTT. The chain links TRBV28 to TRBJ1-5; 8 bases line up with TRBD1. The CDR3 loop spans 16 amino acids. V trimming: 2 bases; J trimming: 0 bases; junction bases outside the gene matches: 3. Germline V lookup: CDR1 MDHEN, CDR2 SYDVKM.

This chain connects TRBV7-9 to TRBJ1-1; unclear D gene. The germline V and J ends were trimmed by 7 bases and 1 base, with 13 bases remaining between them. CDR3 size: 14 residues. Germline lookup yields CDR1 SEHNR and CDR2 FQNEAQ (reference sequence). CDR3 residues: CASIQSRQNTEAFF. CDR3 DNA: TGTGCCAGCATCCAATCGCGGCAGAACACTGAAGCTTTCTTT.